The present T cell receptor (beta chain) was sequenced within a study of T cell clonality in common variable immunodeficiency. Profiling relied on immunoSEQ multiplex PCR, and the TCRdb table lists in-frame clones only, not all of them. Sampling found around 81,000 clones, none seen once. Study-wide points: CVID subjects shared fewer TCRbeta clones than healthy controls did. CVID subjects showed higher TCRbeta clonality than healthy controls. What drives increased CVID clonality needs T cell subpopulation sequencing.

CDR1 is SGHRS, CDR2 YFSETQ, per germline. The CDR3 has 15 residues. V lost 0 bases to trimming and J lost 2 bases; unmatched junction nucleotides: 2. This clone was picked up many times. Its antigen is unidentified. The read ends 3 residues before the CDR3 terminus; that terminus is restored from the germline J gene. This sequence was found in a person aged 18 to 75 in good health. The sequenced material came from peripheral blood mononuclear cells. The gene calls are TRBV5-1 and TRBJ2-3; 8 nucleotides line up with TRBD1. This chain's CDR3 is CASSLADRATDTQYF. The CDR3 DNA, read in part, is TGCGCCAGCAGCTTGGCGGACAGGGCCACAGATACG.